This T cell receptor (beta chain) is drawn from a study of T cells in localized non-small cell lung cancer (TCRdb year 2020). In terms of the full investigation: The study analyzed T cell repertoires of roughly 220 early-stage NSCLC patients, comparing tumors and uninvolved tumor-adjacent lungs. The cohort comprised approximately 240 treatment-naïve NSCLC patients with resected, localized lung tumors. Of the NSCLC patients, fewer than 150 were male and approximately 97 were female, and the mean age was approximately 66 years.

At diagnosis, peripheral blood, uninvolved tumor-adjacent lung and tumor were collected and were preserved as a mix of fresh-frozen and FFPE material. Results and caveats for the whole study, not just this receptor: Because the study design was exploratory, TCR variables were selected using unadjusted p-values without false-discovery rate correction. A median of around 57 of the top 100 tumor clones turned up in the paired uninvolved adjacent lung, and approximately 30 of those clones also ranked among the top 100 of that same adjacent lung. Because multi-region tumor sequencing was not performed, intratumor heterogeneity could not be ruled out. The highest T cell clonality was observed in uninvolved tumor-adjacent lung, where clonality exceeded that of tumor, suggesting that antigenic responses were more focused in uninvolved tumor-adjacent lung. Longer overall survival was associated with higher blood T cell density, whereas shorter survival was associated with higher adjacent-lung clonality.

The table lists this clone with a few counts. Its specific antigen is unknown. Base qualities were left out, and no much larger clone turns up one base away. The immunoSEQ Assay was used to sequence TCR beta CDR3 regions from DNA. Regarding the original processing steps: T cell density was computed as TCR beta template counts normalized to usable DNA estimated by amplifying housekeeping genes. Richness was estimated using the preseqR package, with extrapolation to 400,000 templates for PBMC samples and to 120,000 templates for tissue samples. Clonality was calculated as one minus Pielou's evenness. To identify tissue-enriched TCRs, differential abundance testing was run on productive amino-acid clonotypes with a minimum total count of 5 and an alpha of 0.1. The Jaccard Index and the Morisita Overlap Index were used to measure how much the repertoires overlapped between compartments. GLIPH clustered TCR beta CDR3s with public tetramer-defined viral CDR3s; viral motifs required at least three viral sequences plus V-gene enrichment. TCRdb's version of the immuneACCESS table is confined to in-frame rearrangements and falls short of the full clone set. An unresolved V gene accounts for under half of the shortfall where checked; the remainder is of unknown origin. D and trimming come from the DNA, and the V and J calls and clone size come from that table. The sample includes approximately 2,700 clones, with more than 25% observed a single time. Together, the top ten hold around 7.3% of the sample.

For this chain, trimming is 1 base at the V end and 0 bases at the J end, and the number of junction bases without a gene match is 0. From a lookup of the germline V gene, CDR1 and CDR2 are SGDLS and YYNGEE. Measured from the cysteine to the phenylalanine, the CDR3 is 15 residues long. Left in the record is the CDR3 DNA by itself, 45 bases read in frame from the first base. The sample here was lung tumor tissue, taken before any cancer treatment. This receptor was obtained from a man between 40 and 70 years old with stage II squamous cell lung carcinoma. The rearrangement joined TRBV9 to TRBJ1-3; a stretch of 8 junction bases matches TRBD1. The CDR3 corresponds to CASSVTGGSGNTIYF. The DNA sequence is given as TGTGCCAGCAGCGTAACAGGGGGCTCTGGAAACACCATATATTTT.